This is a list of T cell receptor beta chains from one sample in a study of T cell repertoires in cytomegalovirus infection. MiXCR was run by TCRdb on the reads, yielding one entry per CDR3 protein. Here the sample spans some 390,000 distinct CDR3 sequences, around 18% being singletons. The sequenced material came from PBMCs. The receptors originated from a human donor in good health (CMV status not recorded). Some clones in this sample may be carry-over from other donors' samples. The CDR3 runs from the conserved cysteine through the conserved F or W. A D gene is named only where the DNA matches it firmly. The size field is filled for only some rows; it gives once, few, many or a size class.

v_call	j_call	d_call	clone_size	cdr3_aa	cdr3_nt
TRBV11-3	TRBJ2-1	TRBD2	many	CASSLALAGGGGEQFF	TGTGCCAGCAGCTTAGCCCTAGCGGGAGGGGGCGGTGAGCAGTTCTTC
TRBV5-5	TRBJ2-7	NA	few	CASSPVAGPYEQYF	TGTGCCAGCAGCCCTGTGGCGGGACCCTACGAGCAGTACTTC
TRBV2	TRBJ1-2	NA	NA	CASNRELYGYTF	TGTGCCAGTAACAGAGAACTCTATGGCTACACCTTC
TRBV7-9	TRBJ1-2	NA	many	CASSLEAGPTYGYTF	TGTGCCAGCAGCTTGGAGGCAGGGCCCACCTATGGCTACACCTTC
TRBV7-9	TRBJ2-2	NA	many	CASSSWEVANTGELFF	TGTGCCAGCAGCTCCTGGGAGGTTGCGAACACCGGGGAGCTGTTTTTT
TRBV6-2/TRBV6-3	TRBJ2-7	TRBD1	many	CASSTGQVYEQYF	TGTGCCAGCAGCACGGGACAGGTATACGAGCAGTACTTC
TRBV29-1	TRBJ1-6	NA	few	CSVEQQVSYNSPLHF	TGCAGCGTCGAACAACAAGTCTCCTATAATTCACCCCTCCACTTT
TRBV5-4	TRBJ2-1	TRBD2	NA	CASSLTSGSDAEFF	TGTGCCAGCAGCTTAACTAGCGGGAGTGATGCAGAGTTCTTC
TRBV19	TRBJ1-1	NA	few	CASSIGRAEAFF	TGTGCCAGTAGTATTGGGAGAGCTGAAGCTTTCTTT
TRBV5-5	TRBJ2-3	TRBD1	many	CASSLGQLTDTQYF	TGTGCCAGCAGCCTGGGACAGCTAACAGATACGCAGTATTTT
TRBV10-3	TRBJ1-2	NA	few	CAISGGTIGYTF	TGTGCCATCAGTGGCGGTACTATTGGCTACACCTTC
TRBV7-6	TRBJ2-1	TRBD2	few	CASSRLAGMGDEQFF	TGTGCCAGCAGCCGACTAGCGGGAATGGGTGATGAGCAGTTCTTC
TRBV20-1	TRBJ2-3	NA	NA	CSARDAALAPYTDTQYF	TGCAGTGCTAGAGATGCCGCCCTAGCGCCCTACACAGATACGCAGTATTTT
TRBV5-6	TRBJ1-2	NA	once	CASSRGAAFYGYTF	TGTGCCAGCAGCAGGGGGGCGGCCTTCTATGGCTACACCTTC
TRBV12-3/TRBV12-4	TRBJ1-2	NA	NA	CASSLQGINYGYTF	TGTGCCAGCAGTTTACAGGGAATTAACTATGGCTACACCTTC
TRBV7-9	TRBJ1-1	NA	many	CASSASSTTAGEAFF	TGTGCCAGCAGCGCTTCGTCGACTACAGCCGGTGAAGCTTTCTTT
TRBV27	TRBJ1-6	TRBD1	NA	CASKTGGNSPLHF	TGTGCCAGCAAGACAGGGGGTAATTCACCCCTCCACTTT
TRBV12-3/TRBV12-4	TRBJ1-1	NA	many	CASGLGLSLKDTEAFF	TGTGCCAGCGGGTTGGGGCTGTCTCTTAAGGACACTGAAGCTTTCTTT
TRBV7-2	TRBJ2-7	TRBD2	many	CASSLLGGVSYEQYF	TGTGCCAGCAGCTTATTGGGGGGGGTCTCCTACGAGCAGTACTTC
TRBV5-5	TRBJ1-2	NA	NA	CASSPPSGAYGYTF	TGTGCCAGCAGCCCTCCTTCGGGAGCCTATGGCTACACCTTC
TRBV6-1	TRBJ2-3	NA	NA	CASISGPSRADTQYF	TGTGCCAGCATCTCGGGACCATCCAGGGCAGATACGCAGTATTTT
TRBV6-6	TRBJ1-2	NA	NA	CASGLTGTSGYTF	TGTGCCAGCGGACTCACAGGGACTAGTGGCTACACCTTC
TRBV6-2/TRBV6-3	TRBJ2-7	NA	few	CASSHRQQTYEQYF	TGTGCCAGCAGCCACAGGCAGCAAACCTACGAGCAGTACTTC
TRBV12-3/TRBV12-4	TRBJ1-5	NA	few	CASSATIGSPGDQPQHF	TGTGCCAGCAGTGCAACCATCGGTTCTCCTGGGGATCAGCCCCAGCATTTT
TRBV7-2	TRBJ1-2	TRBD1	many	CASSSGQGWDVLRYTF	TGTGCCAGCAGCTCCGGACAGGGGTGGGACGTACTACGCTACACCTTC
TRBV11-2	TRBJ1-5	TRBD1	many	CASSFSGGQPQHF	TGTGCCAGCAGCTTCTCAGGGGGACAGCCCCAGCATTTT
TRBV5-1	TRBJ1-1	NA	NA	CASSKYRLNTEAFF	TGCGCCAGCAGCAAATACAGGTTGAACACTGAAGCTTTCTTT
TRBV20-1	TRBJ2-5	NA	NA	CSAYREEGETQYF	TGCAGTGCCTACAGGGAGGAGGGGGAGACCCAGTACTTC
TRBV7-2	TRBJ2-3	TRBD2	many	CASSVGLAGAADTQYF	TGTGCCAGCAGCGTGGGACTAGCGGGAGCAGCAGATACGCAGTATTTT
TRBV6-5	TRBJ1-5	NA	once	CASREAGQDNQPQHF	TGTGCCAGCAGGGAAGCGGGTCAGGACAATCAGCCCCAGCATTTT
TRBV29-1	TRBJ2-7	TRBD1	NA	CSAGTALKGYEQYF	TGCAGCGCGGGGACAGCCCTAAAGGGCTACGAGCAGTACTTC
TRBV28	TRBJ1-5	NA	few	CASSLGNPNQPQHF	TGTGCCAGCAGTTTAGGGAACCCCAATCAGCCCCAGCATTTT
TRBV3-1	TRBJ1-2	NA	NA	CASSRMGYGYTF	TGTGCCAGCAGCCGGATGGGGTATGGCTACACCTTC
TRBV7-2	TRBJ2-7	NA	many	CASSLDGGGYEQYF	TGTGCCAGCAGCTTAGACGGGGGTGGTTACGAGCAGTACTTC
TRBV12-3/TRBV12-4	TRBJ1-5	TRBD1	NA	CASSIGTGRNQPQHF	TGTGCCAGCAGCATCGGGACAGGGAGAAATCAGCCCCAGCATTTT
TRBV7-9	TRBJ1-2	NA	few	CASSQLVQEFNYGYTF	TGTGCCAGCAGCCAACTGGTACAGGAATTTAACTATGGCTACACCTTC
TRBV7-2	TRBJ2-7	NA	many	CASSLTRSGSGYEQYF	TGTGCCAGCAGCTTAACCCGCTCAGGCTCAGGCTACGAGCAGTACTTC
TRBV18	TRBJ2-7	TRBD2	few	CASSPPGIAGVYEQYF	TGTGCCAGCTCACCCCCCGGGATAGCGGGAGTTTACGAGCAGTACTTC
TRBV4-3	TRBJ1-1	NA	many	CASSPRDGNTEAFF	TGCGCCAGCAGCCCCCGGGACGGGAACACTGAAGCTTTCTTT
TRBV25-1	TRBJ1-4	NA	few	CASSEEGIGREKLFF	TGTGCCAGCAGTGAAGAGGGGATCGGTCGGGAAAAACTGTTTTTT
TRBV7-7	TRBJ2-7	TRBD1	few	CASSQGQGGYEQYF	TGTGCCAGCAGCCAGGGACAGGGCGGCTACGAGCAGTACTTC
TRBV29-1	TRBJ1-4	NA	few	CSASWPSEKLFF	TGCAGCGCCTCCTGGCCTAGTGAAAAACTGTTTTTT
TRBV7-2	TRBJ2-5	TRBD2	many	CASSSWPGLTTQETQYF	TGTGCCAGCAGCTCTTGGCCGGGACTAACCACTCAAGAGACCCAGTACTTC
TRBV11-2	TRBJ1-1	NA	many	CASSLDRRVNTEAFF	TGTGCCAGCAGCTTAGATAGGAGAGTGAACACTGAAGCTTTCTTT
TRBV7-2	TRBJ2-7	TRBD2	NA	CASSLGPGLASYEQYF	TGTGCCAGCAGCTTAGGGCCGGGACTAGCGTCCTACGAGCAGTACTTC
TRBV4-3	TRBJ2-1	NA	few	CASSQERGRGNEQFF	TGCGCCAGCAGCCAAGAACGAGGTCGGGGAAATGAGCAGTTCTTC
TRBV3-1	TRBJ2-7	NA	few	CASSQGRPSRYEQYF	TGTGCCAGCAGCCAAGGTCGGCCTTCACGGTACGAGCAGTACTTC
TRBV28	TRBJ2-5	NA	many	CASSFLREARETQYF	TGTGCCAGCAGTTTTCTCCGGGAAGCAAGAGAGACCCAGTACTTC
TRBV12-3/TRBV12-4	TRBJ1-3	NA	NA	CANRWGSGNTIYF	TGTGCCAACCGTTGGGGCTCTGGAAACACCATATATTTT
TRBV10-3	TRBJ2-1	NA	NA	CAISVPLASINEQFF	TGTGCCATCAGTGTTCCTCTAGCGTCCATCAATGAGCAGTTCTTC
TRBV11-2	TRBJ1-4	TRBD1	many	CASSLPDRGMDEKLFF	TGTGCCAGCAGCTTACCGGACAGGGGGATGGATGAAAAACTGTTTTTT
TRBV6-1	TRBJ2-7	NA	many	CASMPGVYEQYF	TGTGCCAGCATGCCAGGGGTCTACGAGCAGTACTTC
TRBV29-1	TRBJ2-3	NA	NA	CSVVLGSDTQYF	TGCAGCGTTGTTTTGGGTTCCGATACGCAGTATTTT
TRBV7-2	TRBJ2-1	NA	many	CASSRGARYNEQFF	TGTGCCAGCAGCAGGGGGGCCCGATACAATGAGCAGTTCTTC
TRBV7-2	TRBJ2-1	NA	NA	CANSLGTPRAF	TGTGCCAACAGCTTGGGGACTCCCAGAGCTTTC
TRBV7-2	TRBJ2-3	NA	many	CASSFPGAHYTDTQYF	TGTGCCAGCAGCTTCCCCGGGGCCCATTACACAGATACGCAGTATTTT
TRBV20-1	TRBJ1-1	NA	NA	CSARELIRGTEAFF	TGCAGTGCTAGAGAACTCATAAGAGGTACTGAAGCTTTCTTT